This T cell receptor beta chain was sequenced during a study of blood T cell repertoires in COVID-19. Original methodology: Reference gene primer amplification gave estimated nucleated cell counts. Repertoires were generated with immunoSEQ multiplex PCR, while TCRdb's copy carries only in-frame clones and drops some. V, J and clone size are taken as reported in that table, and D and trimming were inferred from the DNA itself. Seen here are about 210,000 clones, approximately 78% observed once, and the top ten hold about an eighth. Germline V lookup: CDR1 MNHNS, CDR2 SASEGT. V dropped 2 bases and J dropped 4 bases, with 14 bases sitting between them. The CDR3 runs 15 residues.

This TCR was recovered from a woman in her 40s with acute or convalescent COVID-19. The V gene is TRBV6-1, the J gene TRBJ1-1; D not certain. Sequenced: peripheral blood. CDR3 region: CASSERTGVGTEAFF. The CDR3 DNA sequence: TGTGCCAGCAGTGAAAGGACCGGGGTGGGCACTGAAGCTTTCTTT.